These T cell receptor beta chains were read from a single sample in a study of beta chain features in type 1 diabetes. Clones were sequenced by immunoSEQ multiplex PCR, and TCRdb holds only the in-frame ones, with some missing. The repertoire includes roughly 140,000 clones, over 8.5% of them detected once, and about 2.1% sits in the top ten. The sequenced material came from central memory CD4+ T cells from blood. Every receptor here comes from a man between 18 and 35 years old in good health. The CDR3 runs from the conserved cysteine through the conserved F or W. The D gene is left open where the match is weak. Size is omitted from some rows. Given values are once, few, many or a class for expanded clones.

v_gene	j_gene	abundance	d_gene	CDR3aa	CDR3nt
TRBV5-1	TRBJ2-3	NA	TRBD1	CASMAQGADTQYF	TGCGCCAGCATGGCCCAGGGGGCCGATACGCAGTATTTT
TRBV14	TRBJ2-1	NA	TRBD2	CASSQERGARTADEQFF	TGTGCCAGCAGCCAAGAGCGGGGGGCAAGAACGGCGGATGAGCAGTTCTTC
TRBV14	TRBJ2-7	few	TRBD2	CASSVGTSGAYEQYF	TGTGCCAGCAGTGTCGGGACTAGCGGCGCCTACGAGCAGTACTTC
TRBV29-1	TRBJ1-1	NA	NA	CSVQQGWGTEAFF	TGCAGCGTTCAACAGGGCTGGGGGACTGAAGCTTTCTTT
TRBV7-2	TRBJ2-4	NA	TRBD1	CASSPDRGQYIQYF	TGTGCCAGCAGCCCGGACAGGGGGCAATACATTCAGTACTTC
TRBV4-2	TRBJ2-3	few	NA	CASSQEGSSGTDTQYF	TGTGCCAGCAGCCAAGAGGGTAGTAGCGGCACAGATACGCAGTATTTT
TRBV18	TRBJ1-5	NA	TRBD1	CASSTGGQRQPQHF	TGTGCCAGCTCGACAGGGGGACAGCGTCAGCCCCAGCATTTT
TRBV9	TRBJ1-4	many	NA	CASSGDSFNEKLFF	TGTGCCAGCAGCGGAGACAGCTTCAATGAAAAACTGTTTTTT
TRBV5-1	TRBJ2-3	NA	NA	CASSLTSTDTQYF	TGCGCCAGCAGCCTGACAAGCACAGATACGCAGTATTTT
TRBV5-5	TRBJ2-7	NA	NA	CASSFTGNSEQYF	TGTGCCAGCAGCTTTACAGGAAACTCCGAGCAGTACTTC
TRBV29-1	TRBJ2-4	NA	TRBD2	CSAGPGGAKNIQYF	TGCAGCGCCGGGCCGGGGGGAGCCAAAAACATTCAGTACTTC
TRBV18	TRBJ2-7	few	TRBD2	CASSLGTNYEQYF	TGTGCCAGCTCACTCGGGACTAACTACGAGCAGTACTTC
TRBV7-2	TRBJ1-2	NA	NA	CASSLDQGMGGYTF	TGTGCCAGCAGCTTGGACCAGGGGATGGGTGGCTACACCTTC
TRBV30	TRBJ1-5	many	NA	CAWTRDFGNQPQHF	TGTGCCTGGACGAGGGATTTCGGCAATCAGCCCCAGCATTTT
TRBV7-2	TRBJ2-5	NA	NA	CASSLNPAGEGTQYF	TGTGCCAGCAGCTTAAACCCCGCCGGGGAAGGGACCCAGTACTTC
TRBV14	TRBJ2-1	once	TRBD2	CASSPQGLAFLTGEQFF	TGTGCCAGCAGCCCCCAGGGACTAGCTTTTTTGACGGGAGAGCAGTTCTTC
TRBV9	TRBJ1-2	NA	TRBD1	CASSAGQAYYGYTF	TGTGCCAGCAGCGCCGGACAGGCCTACTATGGCTACACCTTC
TRBV7-2	TRBJ2-7	NA	TRBD2	CASSAREGNRYEQYF	TGTGCCAGCAGCGCCAGGGAGGGAAATCGCTACGAGCAGTACTTC
TRBV18	TRBJ2-2	few	TRBD1	CASSQLQGINTGELFF	TGTGCCAGCTCACAACTACAGGGGATCAACACCGGGGAGCTGTTTTTT
TRBV6-5	TRBJ2-7	NA	NA	CASSYPVGTHSYEQYF	TGTGCCAGCAGTTACCCCGTCGGCACCCACTCCTACGAGCAGTACTTC
TRBV19	TRBJ2-2	few	TRBD1	CASSKPPQGARGTGELFF	TGTGCCAGTAGTAAACCCCCCCAGGGGGCACGAGGCACCGGGGAGCTGTTTTTT
TRBV4-3	TRBJ1-1	few	NA	CASSETLNTEAFF	TGCGCCAGCAGTGAGACATTGAACACTGAAGCTTTCTTT
TRBV28	TRBJ2-3	few	TRBD2	CASSLPGLAAITKADTQYF	TGTGCCAGCAGTCTACCGGGACTAGCGGCGATTACTAAGGCAGATACGCAGTATTTT
TRBV28	TRBJ2-4	NA	NA	CASSPPGAVAKNIQYF	TGTGCCAGCAGCCCCCCGGGGGCCGTGGCCAAAAACATTCAGTACTTC
TRBV6-6	TRBJ2-7	NA	NA	CASKRNNYEQYF	TGTGCCAGCAAGAGGAATAACTACGAGCAGTACTTC
TRBV11-3	TRBJ2-2	few	NA	CASSLNGGNTGELFF	TGTGCCAGCAGCTTAAACGGGGGAAACACCGGGGAGCTGTTTTTT
TRBV5-1	TRBJ2-7	few	TRBD1	CASSLDRGPYEQYF	TGCGCCAGCAGCTTGGACAGGGGGCCCTACGAGCAGTACTTC
TRBV18	TRBJ1-1	many	NA	CASSPQPQGGTEAFF	TGTGCCAGCTCACCACAACCTCAGGGTGGCACTGAAGCTTTCTTT
TRBV29-1	TRBJ1-3	once	NA	CSAVTGISGNTIYF	TGCAGCGCCGTGACGGGGATCTCTGGAAACACCATATATTTT
TRBV13	TRBJ1-4	NA	NA	CASAGGTLNEKLFF	TGTGCCAGCGCGGGAGGGACCCTTAATGAAAAACTGTTTTTT
TRBV20-1	TRBJ2-7	few	NA	CSAREAYEQYF	TGCAGTGCTAGAGAAGCCTACGAGCAGTACTTC
TRBV4-3	TRBJ1-2	few	NA	CASSQESLTGDYTF	TGCGCCAGCAGCCAAGAGAGTCTTACAGGTGACTACACCTTC
TRBV5-4	TRBJ2-2	NA	TRBD1	CASSRPGQGAVGELFF	TGTGCCAGCAGCCGCCCGGGACAGGGGGCGGTCGGGGAGCTGTTTTTT
TRBV7-2	TRBJ2-4	NA	TRBD1	CASSLGTGWAKNIQYF	TGTGCCAGCAGCTTAGGGACAGGGTGGGCCAAAAACATTCAGTACTTC
TRBV20-1	TRBJ1-4	NA	NA	CSATQNEKLFF	TGCAGTGCTACCCAAAATGAAAAACTGTTTTTT
TRBV2	TRBJ2-7	few	NA	CASSVKYEQYF	TGTGCCAGCAGTGTTAAATACGAGCAGTACTTC
TRBV19	TRBJ2-3	few	NA	CASSQGPTTDTQYF	TGTGCCAGTTCGCAGGGGCCGACCACAGATACGCAGTATTTT
TRBV6-5	TRBJ2-7	NA	TRBD1	CARRRGDRGEQYF	TGTGCCCGCAGGAGGGGGGACAGGGGGGAGCAGTACTTC
TRBV9	TRBJ2-5	few	NA	CASSVAGRGGQETQYF	TGTGCCAGCAGCGTAGCTGGCAGGGGAGGGCAAGAGACCCAGTACTTC
TRBV18	TRBJ1-2	NA	TRBD1	CASSRDSVDGYTF	TGTGCCAGCTCACGGGACAGCGTGGATGGCTACACCTTC
TRBV15	TRBJ2-1	few	NA	CATSRGGQGSNEQFF	TGTGCCACCAGCAGAGGAGGTCAGGGGAGCAATGAGCAGTTCTTC
TRBV7-9	TRBJ2-7	NA	NA	CASSLMYGRADEQYF	TGTGCCAGCAGCTTAATGTATGGCAGGGCAGACGAGCAGTACTTC
TRBV4-3	TRBJ1-6	NA	NA	CASSQGGIGFSPLHF	TGCGCCAGCAGCCAAGGGGGAATCGGATTTTCACCCCTCCACTTT
TRBV5-1	TRBJ2-3	few	NA	CASSLSASATRGGRDTQYF	TGCGCCAGCAGCTTGTCGGCTAGCGCTACCAGAGGGGGAAGAGATACGCAGTATTTT
TRBV9	TRBJ1-1	NA	NA	CASSTRREGPTPEAFF	TGTGCCAGCAGCACCCGTAGGGAGGGTCCAACGCCAGAAGCTTTCTTT
TRBV25-1	TRBJ2-1	NA	NA	CASSERWQGEQFF	TGTGCCAGCAGTGAAAGGTGGCAGGGTGAGCAGTTCTTC
TRBV7-9	TRBJ2-5	few	NA	CASSLRQADETQYF	TGTGCCAGCAGCTTACGACAGGCGGATGAGACCCAGTACTTC
TRBV9	TRBJ2-2	many	NA	CASSVNSADTGELFF	TGTGCCAGCAGCGTAAACTCAGCGGACACCGGGGAGCTGTTTTTT
TRBV28	TRBJ1-1	NA	NA	CASRWTGEAFF	TGTGCCAGCAGATGGACCGGTGAAGCTTTCTTT
TRBV7-3	TRBJ2-2	few	TRBD1	CASSPRGRWAGELFF	TGTGCCAGCAGCCCCAGGGGGCGGTGGGCCGGGGAGCTGTTTTTT